The clone carrying this T cell receptor beta chain was detected a few times. As yet, its antigen is unknown. The data were obtained in a study of T-cell memory formation after mild COVID-19. The study, taken as a whole, reports: SARS-CoV-2 specificity of second-wave clones peaking day 37 was unconfirmed.

Libraries for TCRalpha and TCRbeta carried sample barcodes and unique molecular identifiers via 5'RACE. TCRdb independently ran MiXCR on the 5' RACE reads; one entry per CDR3 protein. The table has 270,000 or so distinct CDR3 sequences, roughly 18% seen once. The germline gives CDR1 WSHSY, CDR2 SAAADI. Trimming cost V 1 base and J 4 bases, with 15 bases left between them. The length of the CDR3 is 16 residues. The rearrangement joins TRBV10-2 to TRBJ2-3; no definite D call. Sequencing was carried out using PBMCs or a T cell subset sorted from them (not recorded which). The sequence was obtained from a man younger than 30 who had mild COVID-19 (a few samples of this study predate the infection). Cell type and time point are not known. The CDR3 coding sequence is TGCGCCAGCAGTGAGTTAGGGTTCCGTCAGCCAGATACGCAGTATTTT. This codes for CASSELGFRQPDTQYF.